Described below is a single T cell receptor (beta chain) sequence and its context. Antigen unknown. The data were taken from a study of T cells in Graves' hyperthyroidism and ophthalmopathy. Study-level findings and limits: Most expanded thyroid clonotypes above 0.001 also appeared in blood. With a median lead of 6.5 months before onset, the model predicted ophthalmopathy.

The PBMCs had their origin in around 9.1 ml of fresh peripheral blood. V dropped 0 bases and J dropped 1 base, with 10 bases sitting between them. Germline V gene sequence: CDR1 SGHRS, CDR2 YFSETQ. The CDR3 loop spans 15 amino acids. TCR beta CDR3 sequences were amplified from RNA transcripts. The primer set for the first-round RT-PCR of the TCR CDR3 was HTBI. Each CDR3 protein is one row after TCRdb ran MiXCR on the multiplex PCR reads. This sample has about half a million distinct CDR3 sequences, with about 22% found just once. The sequence was obtained from a woman between 65 and 79 years old with Graves' ophthalmopathy. The sequencing sample was made of blood. J is TRBJ1-1 and V is TRBV5-1; a weak D match, TRBD1 (6 bases). CDR3 protein: CASSLEGHRNTEAFF. CDR3 coding DNA: TGCGCCAGCAGCTTGGAGGGACACAGGAACACTGAAGCTTTCTTT.